The sequence of this T cell receptor (beta chain) was determined in a study of PD-1 blockade in mismatch repair-deficient tumors. From germline, CDR1 is LNHNV and CDR2 YYDKDF (reference sequence). Trimming cost V 6 bases and J 6 bases; bases outside gene matches: 5. This CDR3 region has 14 residues. Some clones are missing from TCRdb's copy, which holds only in-frame ones; the method was immunoSEQ multiplex PCR. The sample includes some 120,000 clones, roughly 90% of them seen just once. This chain links TRBV15 with TRBJ2-2; 9 positions agree with TRBD2. Specimen: peripheral blood, collected approximately 71 weeks after starting pembrolizumab. This receptor was obtained from an adult with mismatch repair-deficient cancer. The CDR3 is CATRLAGAAGELFF. The CDR3 DNA reads TGTGCCACCAGGTTAGCGGGAGCGGCCGGGGAGCTGTTTTTT.